The 14 T cell receptor beta chains listed next were all sequenced from one sample in a study of T-cell memory formation after mild COVID-19. TCRdb re-called the 5' RACE reads through MiXCR, storing one row per CDR3 protein. The sample includes 110,000 to 150,000 distinct CDR3 sequences, roughly 24% of them seen just once. Sequenced input: PBMCs or a T cell subset sorted from them (not recorded which). All receptors derive from an adult woman who had mild COVID-19 (a few samples of this study predate the infection). Cell type and time point are not known.

This clonotype was picked up a small number of times. The chain links TRBV7-3 to TRBJ1-6, with D maybe TRBD1 (6 bases). Trimming left V 4 bases short and J 4 bases short, with 26 bases between. CDR3 length: 20 residues. Germline V lookup: CDR1 SGHTA, CDR2 FQGTGA. The CDR3 here is CASSSHAITGIPLYNSPLHF. The DNA for the CDR3 is TGTGCCAGCAGCTCCCATGCTATCACAGGGATCCCCCTATATAATTCACCCCTCCACTTT.

The J gene is TRBJ2-1, the V gene TRBV4-1; D gene unclear. CDR3 length equals 14 residues. Trimming cost V 4 bases and J 3 bases, with 10 bases left between them. Germline V gives CDR1 MGHRA, CDR2 YSYEKL. Written as DNA, the CDR3 is TGCGCCAGCAGCCCATCGGGCGACTACAATGAGCAGTTCTTC. Protein product: CASSPSGDYNEQFF.

V gene TRBV19 combines with J gene TRBJ2-7; 8 nucleotides agree with TRBD1. The length of the CDR3 is 16 residues. V dropped 0 bases and J dropped 2; count of bases not matched to a gene: 6. Germline assignment: CDR1 LNHDA and CDR2 SQIVND (reference sequence). The CDR3 DNA reads TGTGCCAGTAGTATAGAGTTCTGGACAGGGACCTACGAGCAGTACTTC. Encoded protein: CASSIEFWTGTYEQYF.

This clonotype was observed at least ten times. The V call is TRBV4-1, the J call TRBJ2-3, with 9 bases matching TRBD1. CDR3 length: 17 residues. Germline lookup yields CDR1 MGHRA and CDR2 YSYEKL. V lost 4 bases and J lost 4; bases outside the gene matches: 12. CDR3 protein: CASSLSPGQGRSDTQYF. The CDR3 DNA reads as TGCGCCAGCAGCCTTTCCCCGGGACAGGGTAGATCAGATACGCAGTATTTT.

In its sample, this clonotype was seen a few times. The chain employs TRBV6-1 and TRBJ1-1; D remains ambiguous. The V gene's germline CDR1 is MNHNS and CDR2 SASEGT. The CDR3 totals 16 residues. Trimming removed 7 bases from V and 4 bases from J, with 22 bases in between. The CDR3 region has the DNA TGTGCCAGCAATAGGGATGGTTGGGAAGCCACCACTGAAGCTTTCTTT. Translation: CASNRDGWEATTEAFF.

This rearrangement joins TRBV30 to TRBJ1-1; TRBD1 is a possible D gene (5 bases). The CDR3 contains 12 residues. Trimming removed 3 bases at V and 6 bases at J, with 11 bases between. Germline V lookup: CDR1 GTSNPN, CDR2 SVGIG (reference sequence). The CDR3 is CAWRQVDAEAFF. CDR3 nucleotide sequence: TGTGCCTGGAGACAGGTGGATGCTGAAGCTTTCTTT. The full variable domain, with the rest looked up from reference TRBV30 and TRBJ1-1, is SQTIHQWPATLVQPVGSPLSLECTVEGTSNPNLYWYRQAAGRGLQLLFYSVGIGQISSEVPQNLSASRPQDRQFILSSKKLLLSDSGFYLCAWRQVDAEAFFGQGTRLTVV.

The V and J genes are TRBV28 and TRBJ1-6; unclear D gene. Trimming took off 3 bases at V and 5 bases at J, with 17 bases between the two ends. Per germline, CDR1 MDHEN and CDR2 SYDVKM. There are 17 residues in the CDR3. The CDR3 coding sequence is TGTGCCAGCAGTTTCGGGCAGCGAGACCAAAATAATTCACCCCTCCACTTT. Translating it yields CASSFGQRDQNNSPLHF.

This chain connects TRBV4-1 to TRBJ1-1, with D possibly matching TRBD1 (5 bases). The V gene lost 6 bases and the J gene lost 1 base, with 12 bases spanning the gap. The germline V gene encodes CDR1 MGHRA and CDR2 YSYEKL. This CDR3 comprises 14 residues. CDR3 DNA: TGCGCCAGCAGTAAAGGAGGGGCGAACACTGAAGCTTTCTTT. It translates to CASSKGGANTEAFF.

The chain recombines TRBV9 with TRBJ2-7, with D hard to call. V was clipped by 0 bases and J by 5 bases, with 12 bases between them. The CDR3 length is 14 residues. The germline V gene encodes CDR1 SGDLS and CDR2 YYNGEE. CDR3 amino acids: CASSVGKGSHEQYF. The DNA for the CDR3 is TGTGCCAGCAGCGTAGGTAAGGGTTCCCACGAGCAGTACTTC.

This clonotype was observed a handful of times. CDR3 in DNA: TGTGCCAGCAGCCTGGACAGGGAGGTTGGGGAGACCCAGTACTTC. Its translation: CASSLDREVGETQYF. The chain couples TRBV5-5 to TRBJ2-5; 8 nucleotides agree with TRBD1. The junction had 10 bases not matched to a gene; V was cut back by 4 bases and J by 5 bases. The CDR3 is 15 amino acids. Germline loops: CDR1 SGHKS, CDR2 YYEKEE (reference sequence).

This chain connects TRBV9 to TRBJ2-1; 10 nucleotides agree with TRBD2. V was pared by 0 bases and J by 5 bases, with 2 bases of the junction left unmatched. The CDR3 has 15 amino acids. Germline V lookup: CDR1 SGDLS, CDR2 YYNGEE. As DNA, the CDR3 is TGTGCCAGCAGCGTAGTAACTAGCGGGGACAATGAGCAGTTCTTC. Translating gives CASSVVTSGDNEQFF.

This clonotype was picked up a small number of times. The V gene is TRBV7-8, the J gene TRBJ1-1; 8 nucleotides agree with TRBD1. Trimming cost V 5 bases and J 0 bases; bases outside gene matches: 2. CDR1 and CDR2 (germline): SGHVS, FQNEAQ. CDR3 size: 14 residues. This CDR3 is CASSPGGLNTEAFF. CDR3 in DNA: TGTGCCAGCAGCCCAGGGGGCTTGAACACTGAAGCTTTCTTT.

This clonotype was seen only a few times. The chain employs TRBV20-1 and TRBJ2-1, with D hard to call. There are 13 residues in the CDR3. Germline CDR1 is DFQATT and CDR2 is SNEGSKA (reference sequence). V lost 6 bases, J lost 9 bases, and 18 bases lay in between. The CDR3 coding sequence is TGCAGTGCCCGACTCTACCTAAGGCCTGAGCAGTTCTTC. Amino acid sequence: CSARLYLRPEQFF.

This clonotype has just a few counts. V gene TRBV24-1 combines with J gene TRBJ2-7; D is undetermined. The CDR3 contains 14 residues. From germline, CDR1 is KGHDR and CDR2 SFDVKD. Between the trimmed V and J ends, which lost 1 base and 5 bases, there was a span of 11 bases. CDR3 in DNA: TGTGCCACCAGTGATTTTGAACAGAACCACGAGCAGTACTTC. Protein: CATSDFEQNHEQYF.